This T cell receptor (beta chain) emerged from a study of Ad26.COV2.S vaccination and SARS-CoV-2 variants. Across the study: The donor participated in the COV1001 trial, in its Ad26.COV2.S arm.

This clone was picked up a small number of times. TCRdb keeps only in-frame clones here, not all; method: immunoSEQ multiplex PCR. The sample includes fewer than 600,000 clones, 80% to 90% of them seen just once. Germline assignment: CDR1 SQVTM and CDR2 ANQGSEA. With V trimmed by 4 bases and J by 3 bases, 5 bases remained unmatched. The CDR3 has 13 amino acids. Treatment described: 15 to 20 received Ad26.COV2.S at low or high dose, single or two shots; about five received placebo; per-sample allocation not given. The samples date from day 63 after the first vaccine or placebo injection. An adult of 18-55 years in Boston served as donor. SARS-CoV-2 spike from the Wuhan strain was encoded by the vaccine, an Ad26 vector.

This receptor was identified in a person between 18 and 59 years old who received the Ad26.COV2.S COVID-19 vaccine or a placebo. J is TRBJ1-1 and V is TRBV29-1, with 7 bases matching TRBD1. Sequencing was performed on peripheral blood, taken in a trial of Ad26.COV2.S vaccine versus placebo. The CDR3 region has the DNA TGCAGCGTTGGACCAACAGGGGACACTGAAGCTTTCTTT. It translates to CSVGPTGDTEAFF.